The rows below give T cell receptor beta chains drawn from one sample of a study of blood T cell repertoires in COVID-19. Here immunoSEQ multiplex PCR was the method, and the copy in TCRdb shows in-frame clones only, minus some. The sample has 200,000 to 300,000 clones, 80% to 90% seen once. The material sequenced was PBMCs or T cells enriched from blood (not recorded which). The receptors here all came from a woman aged 25 to 39 who had recovered from COVID-19. Each CDR3 is given with its conserved first and last residue. D genes are given only for firm matches. Size tells how often a clone was seen (once, few, many) or the class of an expanded clone, and some rows leave it out.

j_gene,d_gene,abundance,v_gene,CDR3nt,CDR3aa
TRBJ2-7,NA,NA,TRBV5-6,TGTGCCAGCAGCTGGGACTTCCGGGAGCAGTACTTC,CASSWDFREQYF
TRBJ1-6,TRBD1,NA,TRBV3-1/TRBV3-2,TGTGCCAGCGGGGGGTGGACAGGGAATTCACCCCTCCACTTT,CASGGWTGNSPLHF
TRBJ2-7,TRBD2,NA,TRBV7-2,TGTGCCAGCAGCACATATGGGGGGGGCGAGCAGTACTTC,CASSTYGGGEQYF
TRBJ2-3,TRBD2,NA,TRBV18,TGTGCCAGCTCACCGGCCATAGCGGGAGGGCCTGTATATACGCAGTATTTT,CASSPAIAGGPVYTQYF
TRBJ1-1,NA,NA,TRBV7-2,TGTGCCAGCAGCTTAAGGGGTTTGAACACTGAAGCTTTCTTT,CASSLRGLNTEAFF
TRBJ2-7,NA,NA,TRBV9,TGTGCCAGCAGCGTGGCCGGAGAGTCCTACGAGCAGTACTTC,CASSVAGESYEQYF
TRBJ1-5,TRBD1,NA,TRBV6-2/TRBV6-3,TGTGCCAGCAGTTTCAGGGGGCAAGGCAATCAGCCCCAGCATTTT,CASSFRGQGNQPQHF
TRBJ2-3,TRBD1,NA,TRBV10-3,TGTGCCATCAGCCCCGGGACAGGGGGAGGTAGCACAGATACGCAGTATTTT,CAISPGTGGGSTDTQYF
TRBJ2-3,NA,NA,TRBV5-1,TGCGCCAGCCGCACCCACTCTAGCACAGATACGCAGTATTTT,CASRTHSSTDTQYF
TRBJ2-1,NA,once,TRBV5-1,TGCGCCAGCAGCGTAGACAGTGACAATGAGCAGTTCTTC,CASSVDSDNEQFF
TRBJ2-7,NA,NA,TRBV18,TGTGCCAGCTCACCATTGACGGGGAACTCCTACGAGCAGTACTTC,CASSPLTGNSYEQYF
TRBJ2-2,TRBD1,NA,TRBV7-3,TGTGCCAGCAGCCCCTCCAGGGGGCGAACCGGGGAGCTGTTTTTT,CASSPSRGRTGELFF
TRBJ1-1,TRBD1,NA,TRBV11-2,TGTGCCAGCAGCTCCGGGACAGGGGGTATGAACACTGAAGCTTTCTTT,CASSSGTGGMNTEAFF
TRBJ1-5,NA,once,TRBV20-1,TGCAGTGCTAGTCTTAATAGCAATCAGCCCCAGCATTTT,CSASLNSNQPQHF
TRBJ2-4,TRBD2,NA,TRBV28,TGTGCCAGCAGTTTAGTAGCGGGATCCAAAAACATTCAGTACTTC,CASSLVAGSKNIQYF
TRBJ2-1,NA,NA,TRBV7-9,TGTGCCAGCTGCCTTCTTGGGAGCCCCTACAATGAGCAGTTCTTC,CASCLLGSPYNEQFF
TRBJ2-1,NA,once,TRBV7-9,TGTGCCAGCAGCTTATCACCTGCTGGGGGGAATGAGCAGTTCTTC,CASSLSPAGGNEQFF
TRBJ2-7,NA,NA,TRBV6-2/TRBV6-3,TGTGCCAGCAGTTACCCGACTAGTCGCTACGAGCAGTACTTC,CASSYPTSRYEQYF
TRBJ1-3,TRBD1,NA,TRBV28,TGTGCCAGCACCACTCCCTCGGGGCAGGGGGCTGAAGGAAACACCATATATTTT,CASTTPSGQGAEGNTIYF
TRBJ1-2,NA,NA,TRBV6-5,TGTGCCACGGAGACAGGCTATGGCTACACCTTC,CATETGYGYTF
TRBJ2-1,TRBD2,NA,TRBV7-3,TGTGCCAGCAGCCTGGGACTAACCTACAATGAGCAGTTCTTC,CASSLGLTYNEQFF
TRBJ1-1,NA,NA,TRBV6-5,TGTGCCAGCCAGTTAGCGGGTGAAGCTTTCTTT,CASQLAGEAFF
TRBJ1-1,NA,NA,TRBV7-3,TGTGCCAGCAGCTTAGACAGTAACGTGAACACTGAAGCTTTCTTT,CASSLDSNVNTEAFF
TRBJ2-7,TRBD1,NA,TRBV6-6,TGTGCCAGCAGTTACGTCGCAGGGGGCGGCGAGCAGTACTTC,CASSYVAGGGEQYF
TRBJ2-1,TRBD2,NA,TRBV4-3,TGCGCCAGCAGCCCAGGGGTCGGGAGGGCGACCTACAATGAGCAGTTCTTC,CASSPGVGRATYNEQFF
TRBJ2-1,NA,NA,TRBV30,TGTGCCTGGCTACTATACAATGAGCAGTTCTTC,CAWLLYNEQFF
TRBJ2-1,TRBD2,NA,TRBV7-3,TGTGCCAGCAGCTCCCGGGTAGCGGGAATGCAGTTCTTC,CASSSRVAGMQFF
TRBJ2-7,TRBD1,NA,TRBV6-5,TGTGCCAGCAGGTTACAGGGGGCATACGAGCAGTACTTC,CASRLQGAYEQYF
TRBJ1-1,NA,NA,TRBV28,TGTGCCAGCGGAACCGGGACACGAGCTTTCTTT,CASGTGTRAFF
TRBJ2-1,NA,NA,TRBV4-3,TGCGCCAGCAGCCTAACTCCAGGGAACAATGAGCAGTTCTTC,CASSLTPGNNEQFF
TRBJ1-5,TRBD1,NA,TRBV15,TGTGCCACCAGCAGAGGGGCAGGGGGAAATCAGCCCCAGCATTTT,CATSRGAGGNQPQHF
TRBJ2-5,TRBD2,NA,TRBV19,TGTGCCAGTAGCCCAGGGAGCGGGAGACGGGAGACCCAGTACTTC,CASSPGSGRRETQYF
TRBJ2-1,NA,NA,TRBV19,TGTGCCAGTAGTATCCAGTCGGGAGCCCCCTACAATGAGCAGTTCTTC,CASSIQSGAPYNEQFF
TRBJ2-3,NA,NA,TRBV11-2,TGTGCCAGCAGCTCCACTTCAGATACGCAGTATTTT,CASSSTSDTQYF
TRBJ1-2,TRBD1,NA,TRBV28,TGTGCCAGCAGCATCTGGGACAGCCCCTCTAACTATGGCTACACCTTC,CASSIWDSPSNYGYTF
TRBJ2-7,NA,NA,TRBV19,TGTGCCAGTTCCAGGACAGGAGGGGCCTACGAGCAGTACTTC,CASSRTGGAYEQYF
TRBJ2-4,NA,NA,TRBV5-1,TGCGCCAGCAGCCCTGCGATGGAAAACATTCAGTACTTC,CASSPAMENIQYF
TRBJ1-1,NA,NA,TRBV28,TGTGCCAGCAGCCACACGACACGGATGAACACTGAAGCTTTCTTT,CASSHTTRMNTEAFF
TRBJ2-1,NA,NA,TRBV7-9,TGTGCCAGCAGCCAGCTAGACGTTCAGCGTAATGAGCAGTTCTTC,CASSQLDVQRNEQFF
TRBJ1-2,TRBD1,NA,TRBV7-2,TGTGCCAGCAGCCCCGAGGGGGACAGGGCCCTCAACTATGGCTACACCTTC,CASSPEGDRALNYGYTF
TRBJ1-2,NA,once,TRBV21-1,TGTGCCAGCAGCCCCCGAGGACAGACTAACTATGGCTACACCTTC,CASSPRGQTNYGYTF
TRBJ1-5,TRBD1,NA,TRBV4-2,TGTGCCAGCAGCCAAGATAGACAGGGTAGCAATCAGCCCCAGCATTTT,CASSQDRQGSNQPQHF
TRBJ1-2,TRBD1,NA,TRBV19,TGTGCCAGCACCTTGGGACAGGGTTTTGGTAACTATGGCTACACCTTC,CASTLGQGFGNYGYTF
TRBJ2-1,TRBD2,NA,TRBV4-1,TGCGCCAGCAGCCAAGATTTTCTAGCGGGAGGCTACAATGAGCAGTTCTTC,CASSQDFLAGGYNEQFF
TRBJ2-1,TRBD2,NA,TRBV9,TGTGCCAGCAGCGTAGTGTCTAGCGGGAGTAACAATGAGCAGTTCTTC,CASSVVSSGSNNEQFF
TRBJ1-4,NA,NA,TRBV9,TGTGCCAGCAGCGTAGCGCCCGGGGCGGGGTTTGCCGAAAAACTGTTTTTT,CASSVAPGAGFAEKLFF